The 27 T cell receptor beta chains in this list originate from one sample, sequenced in a study of cytomegalovirus exposure and HLA in healthy donors. It was with 60 Vbeta and 13 Jbeta primers that the PCR ran. Only in-frame clones appear in the TCRdb table, and some are missing; sequencing was by immunoSEQ multiplex PCR. The data contain 150,000 or so clones, 64% of them singletons. Sequenced input: PBMCs. Receptors originate from a woman in her 30s in good health and CMV-seropositive.

This clone was recorded a few times. The chain has TRBV4-2 and TRBJ2-7, with 7 bases that match TRBD2. Germline trimming cut 2 bases from V and 5 bases from J; bases unmatched to any gene: 6. The CDR3 is 14 amino acids. Germline CDR1 reads LGHNA; CDR2 reads YNFKEQ. The DNA for the CDR3 is TGTGCCAGCAGCCAACCCAGCGGGGCCAACGAGCAGTACTTC. Protein: CASSQPSGANEQYF.

This chain joins TRBV5-1 and TRBJ2-1; possible D gene TRBD2, 5 bases. In germline, CDR1 is SGHRS, CDR2 YFSETQ. The length of the CDR3 is 16 residues. Trimming stripped 4 bases from V and 6 bases from J, with 20 bases between. CDR3 protein: CASSRRLLGGLNEQFF. The CDR3, as DNA: TGCGCCAGCAGCCGGAGACTACTAGGTGGGCTCAATGAGCAGTTCTTC.

The chain links TRBV10-1 to TRBJ2-5, with 11 bases aligning to TRBD2. The CDR3 is 17 residues long. Per the germline V gene, CDR1 is WNHNN and CDR2 is SYGVQD (reference sequence). The V and J ends lost 2 bases and 5 bases, in that order; junction bases with no gene match: 10. CDR3 in amino acids: CASSEMASGGPLETQYF. The CDR3 nucleotides read TGCGCCAGCAGTGAGATGGCTAGCGGGGGGCCGTTGGAGACCCAGTACTTC.

This clone was observed a handful of times. The rearrangement uses TRBV2 and TRBJ2-7; 9 nucleotides align to TRBD1. CDR1 and CDR2 from the germline V gene are SNHLY and FYNNEI. J was trimmed by 6 bases and V by 5 bases; bases with no gene match: 5. The CDR3 totals 13 residues. CDR3 sequence reads: CASSQGQGGEQYF. For the CDR3, the DNA is TGTGCCAGCAGTCAGGGACAGGGCGGCGAGCAGTACTTC.

The V gene is TRBV5-1, the J gene TRBJ2-3; 9 bases are shared with TRBD2. Germline V gene sequence: CDR1 SGHRS, CDR2 YFSETQ. The V and J ends lost 6 bases and 8 bases, in that order; junction bases with no gene match: 16. This CDR3 comprises 16 residues. The CDR3 loop is CASNESPSGTPITQYF. CDR3 nucleotides: TGCGCCAGCAATGAGTCACCTAGCGGGACCCCCATTACGCAGTATTTT.

The chain carries TRBV18 and TRBJ2-4; unclear D gene. Germline V lookup: CDR1 KGHSH, CDR2 LQKENI. Trimming left V 2 bases short and J 1 base short, with 6 bases between. The CDR3 runs 14 residues. In nucleotides, the CDR3 is TGTGCCAGCTCACCAGCAGTCGCCAAAAACATTCAGTACTTC. Amino acids: CASSPAVAKNIQYF.

This chain uses TRBV6-5 with TRBJ2-7, with 11 bases lining up with TRBD1. J gave up 4 bases and V 2 bases, and 4 bases lay outside the gene matches. The CDR3 has 15 amino acids. CDR1 is MNHEY, CDR2 SVGAGI, per germline. The CDR3 coding sequence is TGTGCCAGCAGTTACGAAGGACAGGGGGCTTACGAGCAGTACTTC. Encoded protein: CASSYEGQGAYEQYF.

The chain uses TRBV5-1 and TRBJ1-2; TRBD1 agrees at 10 bases. Trimming at V came to 6 bases and at J to 10 bases, leaving 12 bases not matched to a gene. The CDR3 is 14 amino acids. Germline V CDR1 and CDR2: SGHRS, YFSETQ. Here the CDR3 DNA reads TGCGCCAGCACCACGACAGGGGGCGCGGTCATCTACACCTTC. Translating it yields CASTTTGGAVIYTF. Supplemented by reference TRBV5-1 and TRBJ1-2, the full variable domain reads KAGVTQTPRYLIKTRGQQVTLSCSPISGHRSVSWYQQTPGQGLQFLFEYFSETQRNKGNFPGRFSGRQFSNSRSEMNVSTLELGDSALYLCASTTTGGAVIYTFGSGTRLTVV.

This chain links TRBV18 with TRBJ1-5, with unresolved D. CDR1 and CDR2 (germline): KGHSH, LQKENI. The CDR3 consists of 14 residues. Trimming took off 3 bases at V and 7 bases at J, with 13 bases between the two ends. The CDR3 nucleotides read TGTGCCAGCTCACCTCTTCCTTCCCCCCAGCCCCAGCATTTT. This sequence encodes CASSPLPSPQPQHF.

V and J are TRBV7-3 and TRBJ2-2; 7 bases agree with TRBD2. The CDR3 length is 14 residues. Germline CDR1 SGHTA, CDR2 FQGTGA. After removal of 5 bases from V and 9 bases from J, the junction contained 9 bases not matched to a gene. The DNA for the CDR3 is TGTGCCAGCAGCCCTAGCGGACCCCACCGGGAGCTGTTTTTT. Translated: CASSPSGPHRELFF.

This rearrangement joins TRBV11-2 to TRBJ1-1, with TRBD1 matching 8 bases. CDR1 and CDR2 (germline): SGHAT, FQNNGV. The CDR3 is 14 residues long. With V trimmed by 5 bases and J by 7 bases, 9 bases remained unmatched. CDR3 residues: CASSPGQELYEAFF. The CDR3 DNA follows: TGTGCCAGCAGCCCGGGACAGGAGCTTTATGAAGCTTTCTTT.

This chain joins TRBV4-1 and TRBJ1-1; tentative D call: TRBD1 (5 bases). Between the trimmed V and J ends, which lost 0 bases and 7 bases, there was a span of 18 bases. The CDR3 is 16 residues long. Germline V CDR1 and CDR2: MGHRA, YSYEKL. The CDR3 sequence is CASSQDAQPGRLEAFF. The DNA of the CDR3 is TGCGCCAGCAGCCAAGATGCCCAACCAGGGAGGCTTGAAGCTTTCTTT.

This clone was found a few times. The V and J genes are TRBV9 and TRBJ1-1; D unresolved. This CDR3 region has 13 residues. From germline, CDR1 is SGDLS and CDR2 YYNGEE. V gave up 0 bases and J gave up 3 bases, with 6 bases separating them. The CDR3, as DNA: TGTGCCAGCAGCGTAGGCGCTCACACTGAAGCTTTCTTT. Translating gives CASSVGAHTEAFF.

This sequence joins TRBV9 and TRBJ2-3, with TRBD2 identical over 9 bases. Losses at the gene ends were 7 bases for V and 2 bases for J; bases not matched to a gene: 11. CDR1 is SGDLS and CDR2 is YYNGEE in the germline V gene. This CDR3 spans 16 amino acids. The CDR3 DNA is TGTGCCAGCGCTAAGCGGGAGGATCCCTACACAGATACGCAGTATTTT. It codes for CASAKREDPYTDTQYF.

This chain uses TRBV13 with TRBJ2-6; D is ambiguous. The CDR3 is 15 residues long. V lost 2 bases and J lost 0, with 5 bases in between. Germline V lookup: CDR1 PRHDT, CDR2 FYEKMQ (reference sequence). Here the CDR3 reads CASSLQDSGANVLTF. In DNA, the CDR3 is TGTGCCAGCAGCTTACAGGACTCTGGGGCCAACGTCCTGACTTTC.

The J gene is TRBJ2-3, the V gene TRBV7-2; possibly TRBD2 for D (6 bases). The CDR3 consists of 14 residues. The ends were cut back, 1 base at V and 4 bases at J, with 9 bases in the middle. Germline V gives CDR1 SGHTA, CDR2 FQGNSA. The CDR3 coding sequence is TGTGCCAGCAGCTTAGAGCGGGTAGCAGATACGCAGTATTTT. Encoded protein: CASSLERVADTQYF.

V gene TRBV5-1 combines with J gene TRBJ2-2; TRBD2 matches at 11 bases. From germline, CDR1 is SGHRS and CDR2 YFSETQ. There are 16 residues in the CDR3. The J segment lost 9 bases and the V segment lost 2 bases, leaving 9 bases of the junction unmatched. The CDR3 DNA reads TGCGCCAGCAGCTTCGGAACTAGCGGGAGTTGGAGGGAGCTGTTTTTT. Protein: CASSFGTSGSWRELFF.

The chain joins TRBV4-2 to TRBJ2-1; TRBD2 agrees at 7 bases. This CDR3 comprises 16 residues. V shed 1 base and J 5 bases; nucleotides not matched to a gene: 8. CDR1 and CDR2 from the germline V gene are LGHNA and YNFKEQ. CDR3 amino acids: CASSQGPPSGDNEQFF. The CDR3 bases are TGTGCCAGCAGCCAAGGGCCCCCTAGCGGAGACAATGAGCAGTTCTTC.

The CDR3 region has the DNA TGTGCCAGTAGTCCCATAGCGGGGTACTCCTACGAGCAGTACTTC. It specifies CASSPIAGYSYEQYF. The J gene is TRBJ2-7, the V gene TRBV19; 8 nucleotides line up with TRBD2. The CDR3 is made up of 15 amino acids. Per germline, CDR1 LNHDA and CDR2 SQIVND (reference sequence). V shed 5 bases and J 0 bases; nucleotides not matched to a gene: 6.

The chain combines TRBV28 with TRBJ1-2; maybe TRBD1 (6 bases). The length of the CDR3 is 12 residues. Deletions cut 3 bases from V and 7 bases from J, with 9 bases between. Germline CDR1 reads MDHEN; CDR2 reads SYDVKM. The CDR3 nucleotides read TGTGCCAGCAGTTTTCAGGGGTCTGGCTACACCTTC. The encoded protein is CASSFQGSGYTF.

Only a few counts were recorded for this clone. The chain has TRBV15 and TRBJ2-1, with 10 bases identical to TRBD2. The V gene end was trimmed by 5 bases and the J gene end by 5 bases; junction bases not matched to a gene: 9. The CDR3 spans 16 residues. Germline CDR1 reads LNHNV; CDR2 reads YYDKDF (reference sequence). The CDR3 is CATSDSPSGSNNEQFF. CDR3 nucleotide sequence: TGTGCCACCAGCGACTCCCCTAGCGGGAGTAACAATGAGCAGTTCTTC.

This clone has a handful of counts. V gene TRBV19 combines with J gene TRBJ1-6; possible D gene TRBD1, 5 bases. The CDR3 has 18 residues. Deletions cut 4 bases from V and 9 bases from J, with 25 bases between. The germline CDR1 and CDR2 sequences are LNHDA and SQIVND (reference sequence). The CDR3 nucleotides read TGTGCCAGTAGTACCGAAAAAAGGGGTACCGTGCGGAGTTCACCCCTCCACTTT. Translation: CASSTEKRGTVRSSPLHF.

This chain links TRBV13 with TRBJ2-7; a possible D gene is TRBD2 (5 bases). The ends were cut back, 5 bases at V and 1 base at J, with 15 bases in the middle. CDR3 length: 15 residues. CDR1 and CDR2 from the germline V gene are PRHDT and FYEKMQ (reference sequence). The CDR3 loop is CASSALAGRSYEQYF. In nucleotides, the CDR3 is TGTGCCAGCAGCGCCCTTGCGGGTCGGTCCTACGAGCAGTACTTC.

The genes are TRBV7-9 and TRBJ2-6, with 9 bases that match TRBD2. Germline assignment: CDR1 SEHNR and CDR2 FQNEAQ (reference sequence). The CDR3 covers 17 residues. V lost 0 bases, J lost 2 bases, and 2 bases stayed unmatched. The CDR3 loop reads CASSLARGGTGANVLTF. CDR3 DNA: TGTGCCAGCAGCTTAGCGCGGGGGGGAACTGGGGCCAACGTCCTGACTTTC. The complete variable domain, with remaining parts taken from reference TRBV7-9 and TRBJ2-6, reads DTGVSQNPRHKITKRGQNVTFRCDPISEHNRLYWYRQTLGQGPEFLTYFQNEAQLEKSRLLSDRFSAERPKGSFSTLEIQRTEQGDSAMYLCASSLARGGTGANVLTFGAGSRLTVL.

The V call is TRBV11-2, the J call TRBJ1-2; 9 bases match TRBD1. CDR3 length: 14 residues. V gave up 8 bases and J gave up 6 bases; unmatched junction bases: 10. The germline V gene encodes CDR1 SGHAT and CDR2 FQNNGV. The chain's CDR3 is CASSHRTGVDGYTF. The CDR3 nucleotides read TGTGCCAGCTCTCATAGGACAGGGGTAGATGGCTACACCTTC.

The chain couples TRBV5-6 to TRBJ1-2; 8 bases fit TRBD1. V gave up 4 bases and J gave up 4 bases; unmatched junction bases: 9. The CDR3 runs 15 residues. Looked up from germline, CDR1 is SGHDT and CDR2 is YYEEEE. The CDR3 loop is CASSHGQGVVYGYTF. In nucleotides, the CDR3 is TGTGCCAGCAGCCATGGACAGGGAGTAGTCTATGGCTACACCTTC. The full variable domain, in which reference TRBV5-6 and TRBJ1-2 provide the parts outside the CDR3, is DAGVTQSPTHLIKTRGQQVTLRCSPKSGHDTVSWYQQALGQGPQFIFQYYEEEERQRGNFPDRFSGHQFPNYSSELNVNALLLGDSALYLCASSHGQGVVYGYTFGSGTRLTVV.

This clone has a handful of counts. The chain uses TRBV4-1 and TRBJ1-5, with a weak D call TRBD1 (5 bases). The germline CDR1 and CDR2 sequences are MGHRA and YSYEKL. The CDR3 totals 17 residues. V lost 0 bases and J 5 bases, leaving 17 bases between the germline ends. CDR3 residues: CASSQEPGMFRDQPQHF. Here the CDR3 DNA reads TGCGCCAGCAGCCAAGAACCTGGGATGTTCAGGGATCAGCCCCAGCATTTT.